A selection of T cell receptor beta chains follows, all from one sample in a study of T cell responses to AZD1222 COVID-19 vaccine. Assay used: immunoSEQ multiplex PCR; TCRdb lists only in-frame clones, some missing. The sample shows roughly 140,000 clones, 85% to 95% of them seen only once. The sequencing here drew on peripheral blood, taken 28 days after the second AZD1222 dose. The receptors here all came from an adult who received the AZD1222 COVID-19 vaccine. CDR3s include the opening cysteine and the closing phenylalanine or tryptophan. The D gene is left open where the match is weak. Not every row has a clone size; where given, it reads once, few, many or a size class.

.	TRBV27	.	TRBJ1-5	TGTGCCAGCAGTCCCATTGGTCAGCCCCAGCATTTT	CASSPIGQPQHF
TRBD2	TRBV19	once	TRBJ2-3	TGTGCCAGTACCAATTACGGCGGGAGTACAGATACGCAGTATTTT	CASTNYGGSTDTQYF
.	TRBV6-5	.	TRBJ1-2	TGTGCCAGCAGTTACGAACTATCCGGCGGAGGCTACACCTTC	CASSYELSGGGYTF
.	TRBV6-5	.	TRBJ1-1	TGTGCCAGCAGCCGGGACACCGGGCTCACTGAAGCTTTCTTT	CASSRDTGLTEAFF
.	TRBV28	.	TRBJ2-3	TGTGCCAGCAGCTATAGAGTAGCGGAGTCGAGCACAGATACGCAGTATTTT	CASSYRVAESSTDTQYF
.	TRBV5-1	.	TRBJ2-3	TGCGCCAGCAGCCCCACGGACTGGCGCGGAGATACGCAGTATTTT	CASSPTDWRGDTQYF
TRBD1	TRBV5-1	.	TRBJ1-1	TGCGCCAGCAGCGCAGGGGGATGGACTGAAGCTTTCTTT	CASSAGGWTEAFF
.	TRBV18	.	TRBJ1-1	TGTGCCAGCTCACCACTGGAGGGGGGCAATGCTGAAGCTTTCTTT	CASSPLEGGNAEAFF
TRBD1	TRBV5-6	.	TRBJ1-2	TGTGCCAGCAGCAAAGCCGGGACAGCTAACTATGGCTACACCTTC	CASSKAGTANYGYTF
.	TRBV18	.	TRBJ2-2	TGTGCCAGCTCACCAGGCCAGAACCCCACCGGGGAGCTGTTTTTT	CASSPGQNPTGELFF
TRBD1	TRBV15	once	TRBJ1-5	TGTGCCACCAGCCGGAAATCCGGGACAGGGGGCTCTGGGAATCAGCCCCAGCATTTT	CATSRKSGTGGSGNQPQHF
TRBD1	TRBV28	.	TRBJ1-1	TGTGCCAGCAGTTCGACTACTACAGGGGGAGCGAACACTGAAGCTTTCTTT	CASSSTTTGGANTEAFF
.	TRBV5-5	.	TRBJ2-5	TGTGCCAGCAGCCCTCTCCAGGGGGCGGGAGGGACCCAGTACTTC	CASSPLQGAGGTQYF
.	TRBV7-6	.	TRBJ1-2	TGTGCCAGCAGCTGGGGACGGAGCGAAAATAACTATGGCTACACCTTC	CASSWGRSENNYGYTF
.	TRBV5-1	medium-sized	TRBJ1-5	TGCGCCAGCAGCTTTGAGGGGGATCAGCCCCAGCATTTT	CASSFEGDQPQHF
.	TRBV27	.	TRBJ1-4	TGTGCCAGCAGTCCAGTAGACGGTCTTGAAAAACTGTTTTTT	CASSPVDGLEKLFF
.	TRBV6-5	.	TRBJ2-7	TGTGCCAGCAGTTGGGGAACAGGGTACGAGCAGTACTTC	CASSWGTGYEQYF
.	TRBV5-1	.	TRBJ2-5	TGCGCCAGCAGCCTGGCTCAGTCGGGGGCGGAGACCCAGTACTTC	CASSLAQSGAETQYF
TRBD1	TRBV19	.	TRBJ1-1	TGTGCCAGTAGTATGGACAGGGGTATGGCTGAAGCTTTCTTT	CASSMDRGMAEAFF
.	TRBV2	.	TRBJ2-7	TGTGCCAGCCAGAGGGGGATGGGGGGGTACGAGCAGTACTTC	CASQRGMGGYEQYF
.	TRBV5-1	.	TRBJ1-2	TGCGCCAGCAGCCCAGGGCGAGGGGTGCCCTATGGCTACACCTTC	CASSPGRGVPYGYTF
.	TRBV2	once	TRBJ1-2	TGTGCCAGCAGTGAACCCCCCCGACTATACTATGGCTACACCTTC	CASSEPPRLYYGYTF
.	TRBV11-1	.	TRBJ2-7	TGTGCCAGCAGCTTGGGAAGTGGGGCGGTCAGGGAAGAGCAGTACTTC	CASSLGSGAVREEQYF
.	TRBV27	.	TRBJ1-5	TGTGCCAGCACTTACACGGAATACCAGCCCCAGCATTTT	CASTYTEYQPQHF
.	TRBV28	.	TRBJ1-5	TGTGCCAGCAGTTTACGGGACGTTTTATTGAATCAGCCCCAGCATTTT	CASSLRDVLLNQPQHF
.	TRBV5-6	.	TRBJ2-2	TGTGCCAGCAGCTTAGGTAGCGGGAACACCGGGGAGCTGTTTTTT	CASSLGSGNTGELFF
TRBD1	TRBV6-5	.	TRBJ2-7	TGTGCCAGCACGAAGGTAACAGGGGGTCTGTACGAGCAGTACTTC	CASTKVTGGLYEQYF
.	TRBV30	once	TRBJ1-1	TGTGCCTGGAGTTTTTCTCGGAGGACTGAAGCTTTCTTT	CAWSFSRRTEAFF
.	TRBV7-9	.	TRBJ2-3	TGTGCCAGCAGTTACTACTTACGAGATACGCAGTATTTT	CASSYYLRDTQYF
.	TRBV30	once	TRBJ2-7	TGTGCCTGGAGTGTATCACCCACAGGGAGCTCCTACGAGCAGTACTTC	CAWSVSPTGSSYEQYF
TRBD2	TRBV7-9	.	TRBJ2-3	TGTGCCAGCAACACCCTGTGGTCCGGGGGGTCAGATACGCAGTATTTT	CASNTLWSGGSDTQYF
TRBD1	TRBV27	.	TRBJ1-6	TGTGCCAGCGGGGGGGACAGGGTCGGATCACCCCTCCACTTT	CASGGDRVGSPLHF
.	TRBV30	.	TRBJ1-4	TGTGCCTGGAGGCCATGGGGGATCGGACAGATAAATGAAAAACTGTTTTTT	CAWRPWGIGQINEKLFF
.	TRBV6-5	.	TRBJ1-1	TGTGCCAATGTTGGTCTCGCTGACATGAACACTGAAGCTTTCTTT	CANVGLADMNTEAFF
.	TRBV28	.	TRBJ1-2	TGTGCCAGCACCTCCGGGATAAGCGGCTACACCTTC	CASTSGISGYTF
TRBD1	TRBV7-3	once	TRBJ2-2	TGTGCCAGCAGCTTAGACAGGGTTCATACCGGGGAGCTGTTTTTT	CASSLDRVHTGELFF
TRBD1	TRBV5-1	few	TRBJ1-5	TGCGCCAGCAGCTTGGGTGACAGGGGGCTGGATCAGCCCCAGCATTTT	CASSLGDRGLDQPQHF
.	TRBV18	.	TRBJ1-4	TGTGCCAGCTCTAGAGAACCGCTGGGAAAACTGTTTTTT	CASSREPLGKLFF
.	TRBV30	.	TRBJ1-2	TGTGCCTGCTTAAAAACAGCCTATGGCTACACCTTC	CACLKTAYGYTF
.	TRBV7-2	once	TRBJ2-1	TGTGCCAGCAGCTTAAGACGATCTAGCACCAATGAGCAGTTCTTC	CASSLRRSSTNEQFF
.	TRBV9	.	TRBJ2-4	TGTGCCAGCAGCTCCCGGACGGACAAAAACATTCAGTACTTC	CASSSRTDKNIQYF
.	TRBV7-2	.	TRBJ1-1	TGTGCCAGCAGCTTGAGAGGGGGACCTTACAAGAACACTGAAGCTTTCTTT	CASSLRGGPYKNTEAFF
.	TRBV6-5	.	TRBJ1-1	TGTGCCAGCAGTCACGGTATCACCGGGACGGCTGAAGCTTTCTTT	CASSHGITGTAEAFF
TRBD2	TRBV9	.	TRBJ2-1	TGTGCCAGCAGCGTAAACCCCGGACTAGCGGGAGAAAAAAATGAGCAGTTCTTC	CASSVNPGLAGEKNEQFF
.	TRBV13	.	TRBJ1-1	TGTGCCAGCAGCTTAGGGGCCATGGGGGGCGCAAAAGCTTTCTTT	CASSLGAMGGAKAFF
TRBD1	TRBV11-3	.	TRBJ2-1	TGTGCCAGCAGTCCAGGGGGCGCTATGGATGAGCAGTTCTTC	CASSPGGAMDEQFF
.	TRBV6-5	.	TRBJ2-5	TGTGCCAGCAGTACAGTTCTCCAAGAGACCCAGTACTTC	CASSTVLQETQYF
.	TRBV7-9	.	TRBJ1-1	TGTGCCAGCAGCTGGGCAGGGGAGGAGTCAGCTTTCTTT	CASSWAGEESAFF
.	TRBV11-1	.	TRBJ2-3	TGTGCCAGCAGCTTACTTCCTACCTTGACAGATACGCAGTATTTT	CASSLLPTLTDTQYF
.	TRBV6-5	.	TRBJ1-5	TGTGCCAGCAGGAAGGTGTCGGACAGCAATCAGCCCCAGCATTTT	CASRKVSDSNQPQHF
.	TRBV7-8	.	TRBJ2-5	TGTGCCAGCAGCCTTCGACAGGACCAAGAGACCCAGTACTTC	CASSLRQDQETQYF
.	TRBV7-8	.	TRBJ1-1	TGTGCCAGCAGCTTAGGAGAGTGGGGTGGCACTGAAGCTTTCTTT	CASSLGEWGGTEAFF
.	TRBV2	few	TRBJ1-2	TGTGCCAGCAGTCACAGCGCTAACTATGGCTACACCTTC	CASSHSANYGYTF
TRBD1	TRBV6-6	.	TRBJ1-2	TGTGCCAGCAGTATCACAGGGGGCAGGGACTATGGCTACACCTTC	CASSITGGRDYGYTF
.	TRBV5-6	.	TRBJ2-2	.	CASSFRFGELFF
TRBD1	TRBV6-6	.	TRBJ2-7	TGTGCCAGCAGTTACTCGGGGACAGGGCCCTCCGAGCAGTACTTC	CASSYSGTGPSEQYF
.	TRBV6-6	.	TRBJ1-1	TGTGCCAGCAGAGTCTTTGGTTGGAACACTGAAGCTTTCTTT	CASRVFGWNTEAFF
.	TRBV7-7	.	TRBJ2-1	TGTGCTAGCGTGAGCCCTAACAATGAGCAGTTCTTC	CASVSPNNEQFF
.	TRBV6-6	.	TRBJ1-5	TGTGCCAGCAGTTACTCGAGCCCGGATCGTCAGCCCCAGCATTTT	CASSYSSPDRQPQHF
.	TRBV24-1	.	TRBJ2-1	TGTGCCACCAGTGACCGCTGGGCGGTTGAGCAGTTCTTC	CATSDRWAVEQFF